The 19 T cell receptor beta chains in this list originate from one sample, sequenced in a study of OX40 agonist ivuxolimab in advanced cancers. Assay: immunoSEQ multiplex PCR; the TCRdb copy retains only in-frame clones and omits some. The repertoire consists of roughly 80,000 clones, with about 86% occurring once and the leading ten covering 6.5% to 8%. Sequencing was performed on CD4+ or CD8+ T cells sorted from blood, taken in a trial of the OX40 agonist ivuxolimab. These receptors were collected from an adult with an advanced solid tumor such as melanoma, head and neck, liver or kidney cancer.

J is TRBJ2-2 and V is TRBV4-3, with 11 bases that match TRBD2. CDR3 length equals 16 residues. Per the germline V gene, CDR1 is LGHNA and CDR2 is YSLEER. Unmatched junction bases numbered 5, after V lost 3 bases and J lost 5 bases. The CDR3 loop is CASSHIAGGPTGELFF. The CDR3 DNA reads TGCGCCAGCAGCCATATAGCGGGAGGGCCGACCGGGGAGCTGTTTTTT.

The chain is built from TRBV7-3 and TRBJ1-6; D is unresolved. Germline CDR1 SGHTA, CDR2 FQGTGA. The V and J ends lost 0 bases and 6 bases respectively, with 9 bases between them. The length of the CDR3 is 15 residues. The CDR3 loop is CASSLTGSGNSPLHF. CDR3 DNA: TGTGCCAGCAGCTTAACAGGGAGCGGTAATTCACCCCTCCACTTT.

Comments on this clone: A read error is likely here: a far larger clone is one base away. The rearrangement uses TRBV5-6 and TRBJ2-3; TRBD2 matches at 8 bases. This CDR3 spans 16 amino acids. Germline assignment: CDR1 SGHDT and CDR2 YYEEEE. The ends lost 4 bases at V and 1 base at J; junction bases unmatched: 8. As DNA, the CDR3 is TGTGCCAGCAGCATGGGACTAGATGAGCGCACAGATACGCAGTATTTT. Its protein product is CASSMGLDERTDTQYF. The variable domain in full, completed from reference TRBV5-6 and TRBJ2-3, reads DAGVTQSPTHLIKTRGQQVTLRCSPKSGHDTVSWYQQALGQGPQFIFQYYEEEERQRGNFPDRFSGHQFPNYSSELNVNALLLGDSALYLCASSMGLDERTDTQYFGPGTRLTVL.

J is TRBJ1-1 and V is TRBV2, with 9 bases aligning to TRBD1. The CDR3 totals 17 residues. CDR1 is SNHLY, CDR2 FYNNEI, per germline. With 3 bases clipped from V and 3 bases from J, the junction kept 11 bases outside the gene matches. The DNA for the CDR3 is TGTGCCAGCAGTGAGCGGACAGGGGTTTCGGAGGACACTGAAGCTTTCTTT. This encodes CASSERTGVSEDTEAFF.

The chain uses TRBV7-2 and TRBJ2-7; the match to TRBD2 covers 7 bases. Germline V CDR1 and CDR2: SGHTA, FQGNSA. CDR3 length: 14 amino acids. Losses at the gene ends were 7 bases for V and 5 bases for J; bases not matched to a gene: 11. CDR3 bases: TGTGCCAGCACCTCGACGGGAGGCCGGAACGAGCAGTACTTC. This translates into CASTSTGGRNEQYF.

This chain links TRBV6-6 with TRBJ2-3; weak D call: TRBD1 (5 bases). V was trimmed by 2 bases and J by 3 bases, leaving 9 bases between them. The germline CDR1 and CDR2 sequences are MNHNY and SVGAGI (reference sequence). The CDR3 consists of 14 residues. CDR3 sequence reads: CASSYMGQTDTQYF. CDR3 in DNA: TGTGCCAGCAGTTACATGGGGCAAACAGATACGCAGTATTTT.

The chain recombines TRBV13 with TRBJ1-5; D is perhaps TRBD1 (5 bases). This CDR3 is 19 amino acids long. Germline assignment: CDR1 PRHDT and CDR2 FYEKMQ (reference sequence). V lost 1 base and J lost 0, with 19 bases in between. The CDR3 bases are TGTGCCAGCAGCTTAGATGGGGGGTCAGTGGGGTTTAGCAATCAGCCCCAGCATTTT. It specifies CASSLDGGSVGFSNQPQHF.

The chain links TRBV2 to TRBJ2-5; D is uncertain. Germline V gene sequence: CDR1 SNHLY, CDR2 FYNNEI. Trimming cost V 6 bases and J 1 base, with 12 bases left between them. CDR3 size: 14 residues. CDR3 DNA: TGTGCCAGCAGGGACCTGGGCAGCCAAGAGACCCAGTACTTC. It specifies CASRDLGSQETQYF.

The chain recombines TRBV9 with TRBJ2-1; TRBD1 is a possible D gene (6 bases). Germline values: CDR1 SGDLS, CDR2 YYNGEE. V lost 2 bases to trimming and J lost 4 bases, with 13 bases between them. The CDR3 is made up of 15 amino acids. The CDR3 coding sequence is TGTGCCAGCAGCGTGGGGGCGATGGGTTACAATGAGCAGTTCTTC. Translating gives CASSVGAMGYNEQFF.

The CDR3 spells CASHPGTSGLGNYEQFF. CDR3 bases: TGTGCCAGCCACCCTGGAACTAGCGGGTTGGGGAATTATGAGCAGTTCTTC. The rearrangement links TRBV5-4 to TRBJ2-1, with 9 bases that match TRBD2. Unmatched junction bases numbered 19, after V lost 7 bases and J lost 8 bases. CDR1 and CDR2 (germline): SGHNT, YYREEE (reference sequence). CDR3 length: 17 amino acids.

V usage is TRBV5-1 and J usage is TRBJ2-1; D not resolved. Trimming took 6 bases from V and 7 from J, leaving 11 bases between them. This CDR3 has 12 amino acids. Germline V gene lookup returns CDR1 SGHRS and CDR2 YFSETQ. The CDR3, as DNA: TGCGCCAGCACCTCCCAAGGGAATGAGCAGTTCTTC. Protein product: CASTSQGNEQFF.

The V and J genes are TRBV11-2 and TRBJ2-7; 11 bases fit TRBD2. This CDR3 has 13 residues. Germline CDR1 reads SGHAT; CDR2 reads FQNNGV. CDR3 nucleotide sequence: TGTGCCAGCAGCTTAGATCTTAGCGGGGGGGCCTCAGTC. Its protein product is CASSLDLSGGASV.

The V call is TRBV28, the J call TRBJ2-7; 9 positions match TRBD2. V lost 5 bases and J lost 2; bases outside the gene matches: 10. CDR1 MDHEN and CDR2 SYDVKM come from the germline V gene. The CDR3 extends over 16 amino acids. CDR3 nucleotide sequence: TGTGCCAGCAGTCCGGGTAGCGGGAGCGATCCCTACGAGCAGTACTTC. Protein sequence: CASSPGSGSDPYEQYF.

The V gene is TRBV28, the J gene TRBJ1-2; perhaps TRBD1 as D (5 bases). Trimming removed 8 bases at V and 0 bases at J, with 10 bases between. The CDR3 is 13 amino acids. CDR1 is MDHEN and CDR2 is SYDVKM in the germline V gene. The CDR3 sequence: CASGGLTNYGYTF. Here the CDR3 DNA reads TGTGCCAGCGGGGGACTTACTAACTATGGCTACACCTTC.

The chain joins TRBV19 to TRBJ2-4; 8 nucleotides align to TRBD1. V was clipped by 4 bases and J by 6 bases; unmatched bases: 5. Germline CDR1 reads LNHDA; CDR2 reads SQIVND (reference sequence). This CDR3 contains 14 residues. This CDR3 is CASSTPGTGNIQYF. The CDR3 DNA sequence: TGTGCCAGTAGTACCCCCGGGACAGGAAACATTCAGTACTTC.

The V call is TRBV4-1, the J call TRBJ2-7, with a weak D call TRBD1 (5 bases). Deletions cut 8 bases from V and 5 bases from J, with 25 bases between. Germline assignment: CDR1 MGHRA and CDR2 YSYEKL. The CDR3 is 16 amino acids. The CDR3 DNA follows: TGCGCCAGCCATCGATCCGCAGGTGGGGCCCGGCACGAGCAGTACTTC. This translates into CASHRSAGGARHEQYF.

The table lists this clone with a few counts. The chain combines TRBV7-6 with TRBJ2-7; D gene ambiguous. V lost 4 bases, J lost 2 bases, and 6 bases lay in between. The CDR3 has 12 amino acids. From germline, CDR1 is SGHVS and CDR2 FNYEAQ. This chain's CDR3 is CASSSGPYEQYF. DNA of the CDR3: TGTGCCAGCAGCTCGGGCCCCTACGAGCAGTACTTC. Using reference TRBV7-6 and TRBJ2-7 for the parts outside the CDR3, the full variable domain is GAGVSQSPRYKVTKRGQDVALRCDPISGHVSLYWYRQALGQGPEFLTYFNYEAQQDKSGLPNDRFSAERPEGSISTLTIQRTEQRDSAMYRCASSSGPYEQYFGPGTRLTVT.

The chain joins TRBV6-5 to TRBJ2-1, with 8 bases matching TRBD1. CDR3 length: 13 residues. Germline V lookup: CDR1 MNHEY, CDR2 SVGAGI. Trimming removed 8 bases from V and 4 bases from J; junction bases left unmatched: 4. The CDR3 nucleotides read TGTGCCAGCGGGGACAGGACATACAATGAGCAGTTCTTC. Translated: CASGDRTYNEQFF.

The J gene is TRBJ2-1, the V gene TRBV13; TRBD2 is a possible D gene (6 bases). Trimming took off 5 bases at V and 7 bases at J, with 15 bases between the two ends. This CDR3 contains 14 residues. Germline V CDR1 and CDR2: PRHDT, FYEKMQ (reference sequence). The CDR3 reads CASSTRGGRNEQFF. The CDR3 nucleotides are TGTGCCAGCAGCACGCGGGGAGGCAGGAATGAGCAGTTCTTC.